The 32 T cell receptor beta chains below come from one sample, sequenced in a study of T cell responses to AZD1222 COVID-19 vaccine. Using immunoSEQ multiplex PCR, the repertoire was profiled, and TCRdb retains in-frame clones only, with some absent. The table shows about 130,000 clones, with less than 90% occurring only once. The sample in question was peripheral blood, obtained on day 0 of AZD1222 vaccination. These receptors originate from an adult in good health.

The CDR3 bases are TGTGCCATCAGTGAGTTGACGGTGAACTATGGCTACACCTTC. This codes for CAISELTVNYGYTF. V gene TRBV10-3 combines with J gene TRBJ1-2; unclear D gene. The CDR3 length is 14 residues. Germline values: CDR1 ENHRY, CDR2 SYGVKD. V dropped 1 base and J dropped 2 bases, with 8 bases sitting between them.

The rearrangement uses TRBV5-5 and TRBJ2-1, with 7 bases matching TRBD1. Losses at the gene ends were 4 bases for V and 5 bases for J; bases not matched to a gene: 3. CDR3 length equals 13 residues. Germline V gene sequence: CDR1 SGHKS, CDR2 YYEKEE (reference sequence). The CDR3 region is CASSTTGDNEQFF. The CDR3 DNA follows: TGTGCCAGCAGCACCACAGGGGACAATGAGCAGTTCTTC.

V is TRBV11-3 and J is TRBJ2-3; D tentatively reads TRBD1 or TRBD2 (5 bases each). This CDR3 has 17 residues. Germline V gene data show CDR1 as SGHNT and CDR2 as YENEEA. V lost 1 base and J lost 2, with 16 bases in between. DNA for the CDR3: TGTGCCAGCAGCTTAGGTTTGAGGGGCTCCTACACAGATACGCAGTATTTT. Its translation: CASSLGLRGSYTDTQYF.

This clone was picked up one time. The chain links TRBV19 to TRBJ1-5; tentative D call: TRBD1 (5 bases). Germline V gene sequence: CDR1 LNHDA, CDR2 SQIVND (reference sequence). This CDR3 contains 13 residues. With 9 bases removed from V and 7 bases from J, the gap between germline ends came to 16 bases. The CDR3 protein is CASSRGVFQPQHF. CDR3 sequence (DNA): TGTGCCAGCAGTCGGGGGGTCTTCCAGCCCCAGCATTTT.

DNA of the CDR3: TGTGCCAGCAGCTTGGCGGGGGTCTCTGGAAACACCATATATTTT. As protein: CASSLAGVSGNTIYF. V usage is TRBV5-4 and J usage is TRBJ1-3; TRBD1 is a possible D gene (5 bases). Deletions cut 0 bases from V and 0 bases from J, with 7 bases between. The CDR3 is 15 amino acids. Per the germline V gene, CDR1 is SGHNT and CDR2 is YYREEE (reference sequence).

This rearrangement joins TRBV7-9 to TRBJ2-1, with TRBD1 matching 8 bases. The CDR3 length is 15 residues. Germline CDR1 and CDR2: SEHNR and FQNEAQ (reference sequence). V shed 1 base, J shed 4 bases, and the junction held 3 bases outside the gene matches. In nucleotides, the CDR3 is TGTGCCAGCAGCTTAGACAGGGGGTTGTACAATGAGCAGTTCTTC. Its protein is CASSLDRGLYNEQFF.

The rearrangement joins TRBV4-3 to TRBJ1-2; D is undetermined. This CDR3 has 13 residues. Germline values: CDR1 LGHNA, CDR2 YSLEER. The V end lost 0 bases, the J end lost 8 bases, and 10 bases lay between the germline ends. The CDR3 nucleotides are TGCGCCAGCAGCCAAGAAACGGGCGGCGGCTACACCTTC. Its protein product is CASSQETGGGYTF.

V usage is TRBV6-4 and J usage is TRBJ1-1, with D possibly being TRBD1 (6 bases). V was trimmed by 4 bases and J by 5 bases, leaving 20 bases between them. The CDR3 has 16 amino acids. Germline V lookup: CDR1 MRHNA, CDR2 SNTAGT. CDR3 amino acids: CASSAVPRGAGTEAFF. The CDR3 coding sequence is TGTGCCAGCAGTGCCGTCCCCAGGGGCGCGGGGACTGAAGCTTTCTTT.

V gene TRBV5-8 combines with J gene TRBJ1-4; possible D gene TRBD1, 5 bases. Germline CDR1 reads SGHTS; CDR2 reads YDEGEE. The CDR3 spans 18 residues. The V end lost 0 bases, the J end lost 0 bases, and 15 bases lay between the germline ends. The CDR3 here is CASSLGGSSGTTNEKLFF. The CDR3 nucleotides are TGTGCCAGCAGCTTGGGGGGCAGCAGCGGCACAACTAATGAAAAACTGTTTTTT.

The rearrangement uses TRBV29-1 and TRBJ2-1; 9 bases are shared with TRBD2. This CDR3 has 16 residues. Trimming removed 3 bases from V and 0 bases from J; junction bases left unmatched: 6. Germline assignment: CDR1 SQVTM and CDR2 ANQGSEA. CDR3 protein: CSVEGLAGISYNEQFF. The CDR3 DNA sequence: TGCAGCGTTGAGGGCCTAGCGGGGATCTCCTACAATGAGCAGTTCTTC.

The gene calls are TRBV28 and TRBJ2-1, with 10 nucleotides matching TRBD1. This CDR3 has 15 residues. Unmatched junction bases numbered 6, after V lost 7 bases and J lost 3 bases. The germline V gene has CDR1 MDHEN and CDR2 SYDVKM. CDR3 nucleotide sequence: TGTGCCAGCACCCCCAGGACAGGGGGCTACAATGAGCAGTTCTTC. Translated, it gives CASTPRTGGYNEQFF.

The chain uses TRBV5-1 and TRBJ1-1, with D perhaps TRBD1 (5 bases). Germline V lookup: CDR1 SGHRS, CDR2 YFSETQ. Trimming shortened V by 4 bases and J by 5 bases, and 12 bases separated the two germline ends. This CDR3 is 13 amino acids long. The CDR3 nucleotides are TGCGCCAGCAGCCTGCAGGGTATGACTGAAGCTTTCTTT. Its protein is CASSLQGMTEAFF.

The rearrangement joins TRBV12-5 to TRBJ1-1; perhaps TRBD1 as D (5 bases). Trimming shortened V by 4 bases and J by 3 bases, and 9 bases separated the two germline ends. Germline loops: CDR1 LGHNT, CDR2 FRNRAP. The CDR3 runs to 13 residues. CDR3 in amino acids: CASGSETDTEAFF. CDR3 DNA: TGTGCTAGTGGTTCTGAGACAGACACTGAAGCTTTCTTT. Full variable domain (missing parts from reference TRBV12-5 and TRBJ1-1): DARVTQTPRHKVTEMGQEVTMRCQPILGHNTVFWYRQTMMQGLELLAYFRNRAPLDDSGMPKDRFSAEMPDATLATLKIQPSEPRDSAVYFCASGSETDTEAFFGQGTRLTVV.

This clone was found a few times. J is TRBJ1-5 and V is TRBV30; D unresolved. Trimming pared 7 bases from V and 1 base from J, leaving 8 bases between. CDR3 size: 12 residues. Germline-derived CDR1 and CDR2 are GTSNPN and SVGIG (reference sequence). DNA of the CDR3: TGTGCCTTCCGGGAGAGCAATCAGCCCCAGCATTTT. This codes for CAFRESNQPQHF.

The chain recombines TRBV2 with TRBJ1-2; D is ambiguous. CDR1 SNHLY and CDR2 FYNNEI come from the germline V gene. CDR3 length: 15 residues. Deletions cut 5 bases from V and 4 bases from J, with 17 bases between. CDR3 coding DNA: TGTGCCAGCAGTCCTAGCGGCTGGGAGATCTATGGCTACACCTTC. The encoded protein is CASSPSGWEIYGYTF.

The genes are TRBV28 and TRBJ1-6; D remains unclear. The CDR3 is 12 amino acids. CDR1 MDHEN and CDR2 SYDVKM come from the germline V gene. V gave up 6 bases and J gave up 7 bases, with 7 bases separating them. CDR3 sequence (DNA): TGTGCCAGCAGGCCCGAGAATTCACCCCTCCACTTT. Translating it yields CASRPENSPLHF.

As regards this clone: One end of the junction is discordant with germline, which a read error may explain. The chain is built from TRBV7-7 and TRBJ2-5; TRBD2 might be the D (6 bases). Looked up from germline, CDR1 is SSHAT and CDR2 is FNYEAQ (reference sequence). CDR3 length equals 15 residues. The CDR3 sequence: CASSLAVGAQETQYF. CDR3 DNA: TGTGCTAGCAGCTTAGCGGTTGGCGCACAAGAGACCCAGTACTTC.

The chain combines TRBV28 with TRBJ2-7, with 7 bases lining up with TRBD1. The V gene end was trimmed by 7 bases and the J gene end by 4 bases; junction bases not matched to a gene: 10. The CDR3 has 14 amino acids. Germline CDR1 reads MDHEN; CDR2 reads SYDVKM. The CDR3 loop is CASTLDRSRYEQYF. As DNA, the CDR3 is TGTGCCAGCACCCTGGACAGGTCGCGATACGAGCAGTACTTC.

The V call is TRBV25-1, the J call TRBJ1-6, with D hard to call. This CDR3 is built from 13 residues. Germline V CDR1 and CDR2: MGHDK, SYGVNS. The V end lost 11 bases, the J end lost 7 bases, and 15 bases lay between the germline ends. This CDR3 is CAARPPPNSPLHF. CDR3 DNA sequence: TGTGCCGCCCGTCCTCCTCCAAATTCACCCCTCCACTTT.

V usage is TRBV6-5 and J usage is TRBJ2-7; D unclear. The V gene lost 0 bases and the J gene lost 2 bases, with 8 bases spanning the gap. The CDR3 is 14 residues long. Germline V gene lookup returns CDR1 MNHEY and CDR2 SVGAGI. The CDR3 region has the DNA TGTGCCAGCAGTTACTCGTCGGTTACCTACGAGCAGTACTTC. Translation: CASSYSSVTYEQYF.

The V gene is TRBV6-5, the J gene TRBJ1-2, with a possible D match to TRBD1 (5 bases). The CDR3 length is 15 residues. The V end lost 2 bases, the J end lost 1 base, and 11 bases lay between the germline ends. The germline V gene encodes CDR1 MNHEY and CDR2 SVGAGI. The CDR3 nucleotides read TGTGCCAGCAGTTACCTCAGGGCGGGTAACTATGGCTACACCTTC. The encoded protein is CASSYLRAGNYGYTF.

As DNA, the CDR3 is TGTGCCTGGAGTCCGTGGACAGGGCGCAATCAGCCCCAGCATTTT. It yields the protein CAWSPWTGRNQPQHF. The chain recombines TRBV30 with TRBJ1-5, with TRBD1 matching over 8 bases. The CDR3 has 15 amino acids. Germline lookup yields CDR1 GTSNPN and CDR2 SVGIG (reference sequence). J was trimmed by 2 bases and V by 2 bases; bases with no gene match: 5.

The chain links TRBV7-9 to TRBJ1-1; D uncertain. The V gene's germline CDR1 is SEHNR and CDR2 FQNEAQ (reference sequence). The V end was cut by 1 base, the J end by 6 bases, with 21 bases between. This CDR3 contains 17 residues. CDR3 in DNA: TGTGCCAGCAGCTTAGTTGAGGGCATGGGCCTTCGGGCTGAAGCTTTCTTT. Its translation is CASSLVEGMGLRAEAFF.

The chain couples TRBV24-1 to TRBJ1-2; 7 positions match TRBD1. The CDR3 covers 13 residues. V shed 4 bases and J 5 bases; nucleotides not matched to a gene: 3. Per germline, CDR1 KGHDR and CDR2 SFDVKD. CDR3 coding DNA: TGTGCCACCAGTGAGGGACAGAGATATGGCTACACCTTC. It specifies CATSEGQRYGYTF.

DNA for the CDR3: TGTGCCAGCAGCAGAGGGACGGACAATGAGCAGTTCTTC. Translating it yields CASSRGTDNEQFF. The V gene is TRBV11-3, the J gene TRBJ2-1; possibly TRBD1 or TRBD2 for D (5 bases each). The germline gives CDR1 SGHNT, CDR2 YENEEA. Deletions cut 5 bases from V and 5 bases from J, with 10 bases between. The CDR3 consists of 13 residues.

This chain uses TRBV21-1 with TRBJ2-1. TRBV21-1 represents a pseudogene. This CDR3 has 13 amino acids. As DNA, the CDR3 is TGTGCCAGCAGCAAAGTGTCGGGCAGTGAGCAGTTCTTC. This codes for CASSKVSGSEQFF.

On this clone itself: Other DNA sequences from this sample encode an identical CDR3 as well. The V call is TRBV24-1, the J call TRBJ1-5; D remains ambiguous. Germline V gene data show CDR1 as KGHDR and CDR2 as SFDVKD. Trimming took 3 bases from V and 4 from J, leaving 3 bases between them. The CDR3 loop spans 12 amino acids. CDR3 loop: CATSDPNQPQHF. CDR3 DNA sequence: TGTGCCACCAGTGATCCTAATCAGCCCCAGCATTTT.

V gene TRBV5-6 combines with J gene TRBJ2-2; D uncertain. V lost 2 bases to trimming and J lost 5 bases, with 7 bases between them. Germline V gene sequence: CDR1 SGHDT, CDR2 YYEEEE. CDR3 length: 13 amino acids. CDR3 sequence: CASSFVPTGELFF. The CDR3 nucleotides are TGTGCCAGCAGCTTTGTCCCGACCGGGGAGCTGTTTTTT.

This chain links TRBV3-1 (or the pseudogene TRBV3-2) with TRBJ1-1; 9 nucleotides line up with TRBD1. The V segment lost 1 base and the J segment 4 bases; nucleotides outside the gene matches: 7. Germline values: CDR1 LGHDT, CDR2 YNNKEL (reference sequence). The CDR3 consists of 16 residues. The CDR3 coding sequence is TGTGCCAGCAGCCAAGCGACCCGGGACAGGGCCACTGAAGCTTTCTTT. It is translated as CASSQATRDRATEAFF.

This clone showed up just a few times. The gene calls are TRBV5-4 and TRBJ2-1, with 10 positions matching TRBD2. J was trimmed by 4 bases and V by 0 bases; bases with no gene match: 7. CDR1 and CDR2 from the germline V gene are SGHNT and YYREEE (reference sequence). The CDR3 extends over 17 amino acids. As DNA, the CDR3 is TGTGCCAGCAGCTTGGAAGTCTCTAGCGGGAGTTACAATGAGCAGTTCTTC. Translating gives CASSLEVSSGSYNEQFF.

The J gene is TRBJ1-4, the V gene TRBV11-2, with 10 bases identical to TRBD1. CDR1 is SGHAT, CDR2 FQNNGV, per germline. With V trimmed by 5 bases and J by 7 bases, 4 bases remained unmatched. The CDR3 runs to 14 residues. The CDR3 bases are TGTGCCAGCAGCAAGGGACAGGGGTCTGAAAAACTGTTTTTT. Translation: CASSKGQGSEKLFF.

The genes are TRBV20-1 and TRBJ1-1; the D is unclear. The CDR3 is 11 residues long. V was pared by 3 bases and J by 10 bases, with 12 bases between. Germline CDR1 is DFQATT and CDR2 is SNEGSKA (reference sequence). CDR3 sequence (DNA): TGCAGTGCTAGTCCCCAAATGGTAGCTTTCTTT. Translation gives CSASPQMVAFF.